Each of the 19 T cell receptor beta chains below was sequenced from the same sample in a study of T cells in Graves' hyperthyroidism and ophthalmopathy. Authors of the study amplified TCR beta CDR3 regions from RNA transcripts. The HTBI primer set served for first-round RT-PCR of the TCR CDR3. TCRdb analysed the multiplex PCR reads with MiXCR anew, one entry per CDR3 protein. This sample carries approximately 370,000 distinct CDR3 sequences, approximately 18% of them seen once, and the ten largest clones take roughly a third. The sequenced sample consisted of blood. Every receptor here comes from a woman in her thirties with Graves' hyperthyroidism that later progressed to Graves' ophthalmopathy.

Worth noting for this clonotype: A clone one base away is much larger, so this may be a read error. The chain uses TRBV6-5 and TRBJ2-7, with unresolved D. V shed 2 bases and J shed 5 bases, with 10 bases lying between them. The CDR3 is made up of 13 amino acids. Germline values: CDR1 MNHEY, CDR2 SVGAGI. CDR3 region: CASSYNSRHEQYF. The CDR3 nucleotides read TGTGCCAGCAGTTACAACTCTCGGCACGAGCAGTACTTC.

CDR3 residues: CASSLRGSYYGYTF. The CDR3 DNA is TGTGCCAGCAGTTTAAGGGGTTCGTACTATGGCTACACCTTC. The chain has TRBV28 and TRBJ1-2, with a weak D call TRBD1 (5 bases). Germline values: CDR1 MDHEN, CDR2 SYDVKM. Trimming removed 2 bases at V and 3 bases at J, with 10 bases between. The CDR3 spans 14 residues.

The rearrangement uses TRBV6-1 and TRBJ1-5, with unresolved D. Trimming cost V 6 bases and J 2 bases, with 2 bases left between them. The CDR3 length is 11 residues. CDR1 MNHNS and CDR2 SASEGT come from the germline V gene. Here the CDR3 reads CASRGNQPQHF. DNA for the CDR3: TGTGCCAGCAGGGGCAATCAGCCCCAGCATTTT.

This clonotype was seen only a few times. The J gene is TRBJ2-5, the V gene TRBV24-1, with D possibly TRBD1 on 5 matching bases. V lost 0 bases, J lost 5 bases, and 12 bases lay in between. Germline-derived CDR1 and CDR2 are KGHDR and SFDVKD. CDR3 length equals 15 residues. For the CDR3, the DNA is TGTGCCACCAGTGATTTGTCCCCTAAGGGGGAGACCCAGTACTTC. Its translation: CATSDLSPKGETQYF.

A word on this clonotype: The final CDR3 position lacks the conserved phenylalanine or tryptophan, pointing to a likely read error. This rearrangement joins TRBV6-1 to TRBJ2-2, with D possibly being TRBD2 (5 bases). CDR3 length equals 14 residues. Germline V gene lookup returns CDR1 MNHNS and CDR2 SASEGT. The V and J ends lost 8 bases and 4 bases respectively, with 14 bases between them. The CDR3 here is CASSHPSGTGELFL. The CDR3 DNA reads TGTGCCAGCTCCCACCCCAGCGGCACCGGGGAGCTGTTTCTT.

This clonotype has at least ten counts. This chain joins TRBV10-3 and TRBJ1-1; D gene uncertain. V lost 6 bases, J lost 1 base, and 9 bases lay in between. The CDR3 loop spans 13 amino acids. Germline V gene lookup returns CDR1 ENHRY and CDR2 SYGVKD. CDR3 bases: TGTGCCATCAGCGAAGAACCGAACACTGAAGCTTTCTTT. As protein: CAISEEPNTEAFF.

In this sample, this clonotype turned up a few times. This rearrangement joins TRBV28 to TRBJ1-2; a weak D match, TRBD1 (6 bases). Trimming took 2 bases from V and 1 from J, leaving 20 bases between them. From germline, CDR1 is MDHEN and CDR2 SYDVKM. This CDR3 contains 18 residues. This CDR3 is CASSLEIIWTELNYGYTF. The DNA for the CDR3 is TGTGCCAGCAGTTTAGAGATAATATGGACAGAACTTAACTATGGCTACACCTTC.

This clonotype was found a few times. This rearrangement joins TRBV20-1 to TRBJ2-2, with a possible D match to TRBD2 (5 bases). Between the trimmed V and J ends, which lost 1 base and 4 bases, there was a span of 10 bases. The CDR3 is 14 amino acids. The germline CDR1 and CDR2 sequences are DFQATT and SNEGSKA (reference sequence). The CDR3: CSARGRRGTGELFF. Written as DNA, the CDR3 is TGCAGTGCTAGAGGGCGTCGGGGCACCGGGGAGCTGTTTTTT.

The chain joins TRBV5-1 to TRBJ1-2; 11 positions agree with TRBD1. The CDR3 totals 15 residues. Germline-derived CDR1 and CDR2 are SGHRS and YFSETQ. Trimming removed 4 bases from V and 5 bases from J; junction bases left unmatched: 7. CDR3 DNA: TGCGCCAGCAGCACCTCCGGGACAGGGGGATATGGCTACACCTTC. Protein sequence: CASSTSGTGGYGYTF.

In its sample, this clonotype was seen many times. J is TRBJ2-5 and V is TRBV12-3 or TRBV12-4; D call uncertain. Deletions cut 2 bases from V and 1 base from J, with 8 bases between. The CDR3 totals 14 residues. The CDR3 loop reads CASSLSSGQETQYF. The CDR3 DNA is TGTGCCAGCAGTTTAAGCTCGGGCCAAGAGACCCAGTACTTC.

The V gene is TRBV7-2, the J gene TRBJ1-5; D not certain. The ends were cut back, 1 base at V and 6 bases at J, with 7 bases in the middle. The CDR3 extends over 13 amino acids. Germline V lookup: CDR1 SGHTA, CDR2 FQGNSA. DNA of the CDR3: TGTGCCAGCAGCTTAGGGTTTCGTCAGCCCCAGCATTTT. Protein sequence: CASSLGFRQPQHF.

This chain uses TRBV27 with TRBJ1-3, with D unresolved. This CDR3 is built from 15 residues. The germline CDR1 and CDR2 sequences are MNHEY and SMNVEV (reference sequence). Between the trimmed V and J ends, which lost 5 bases and 0 bases, there was a span of 11 bases. The CDR3 DNA reads as TGTGCCAGCAGTCCCACCTGGGTCTCTGGAAACACCATATATTTT. Amino acid sequence: CASSPTWVSGNTIYF.

This clonotype has a count of ten or more. The chain employs TRBV28 and TRBJ2-7, with D uncertain. The CDR3 extends over 14 amino acids. V lost 8 bases to trimming and J lost 2 bases, with 16 bases between them. Per germline, CDR1 MDHEN and CDR2 SYDVKM. CDR3 amino acids: CASGVRLSAYEQYF. For the CDR3, the DNA is TGTGCCAGCGGGGTCCGTCTATCGGCCTACGAGCAGTACTTC.

This clonotype was counted a few times. The rearrangement joins TRBV19 to TRBJ1-4; D not certain. The V end was cut by 5 bases, the J end by 0 bases, with 13 bases between. Per germline, CDR1 LNHDA and CDR2 SQIVND (reference sequence). The length of the CDR3 is 16 residues. The CDR3 here is CASSPSHAATNEKLFF. The CDR3 coding sequence is TGTGCCAGTAGTCCTTCCCACGCTGCAACTAATGAAAAACTGTTTTTT. Using reference TRBV19 and TRBJ1-4 for the parts outside the CDR3, the full variable domain is DGGITQSPKYLFRKEGQNVTLSCEQNLNHDAMYWYRQDPGQGLRLIYYSQIVNDFQKGDIAEGYSVSREKKESFPLTVTSAQKNPTAFYLCASSPSHAATNEKLFFGSGTQLSVL.

A few counts support this clonotype. V is TRBV6-2 or TRBV6-3 and J is TRBJ1-5, with TRBD1 matching 7 bases. The CDR3 loop spans 16 amino acids. V gave up 6 bases and J gave up 1 base; unmatched junction bases: 9. Germline assignment: CDR1 MNHEY and CDR2 SVGEGT. This chain's CDR3 is CASRDRRDLSNQPQHF. DNA of the CDR3: TGTGCCAGCAGGGACAGGAGGGATCTCAGCAATCAGCCCCAGCATTTT.

This clonotype has a count of ten or more. The chain couples TRBV27 to TRBJ2-1, with D possibly being TRBD2 (6 bases). The CDR3 totals 14 residues. Germline CDR1 reads MNHEY; CDR2 reads SMNVEV (reference sequence). V shed 1 base and J shed 5 bases, with 9 bases lying between them. The CDR3 is CASSLLPGDNEQFF. The CDR3 DNA follows: TGTGCCAGCAGTTTATTGCCGGGGGACAATGAGCAGTTCTTC.

This chain joins TRBV25-1 and TRBJ2-7, with D uncertain. In germline, CDR1 is MGHDK, CDR2 SYGVNS. Between the trimmed V and J ends, which lost 3 bases and 6 bases, there was a span of 12 bases. The CDR3 covers 13 residues. CDR3 coding DNA: TGTGCCAGCAGTGAGATCAGACTGGGCGAGCAGTACTTC. This sequence encodes CASSEIRLGEQYF.

The V call is TRBV7-9, the J call TRBJ1-1; TRBD1 matches at 9 bases. The CDR3 consists of 17 residues. Germline V gives CDR1 SEHNR, CDR2 FQNEAQ (reference sequence). V lost 3 bases and J lost 0; bases outside the gene matches: 8. As DNA, the CDR3 is TGTGCCAGCAGCTTGGGGGGGACAGGGTCGATGAACACTGAAGCTTTCTTT. It yields the protein CASSLGGTGSMNTEAFF.

V gene TRBV20-1 combines with J gene TRBJ2-1; 9 bases line up with TRBD1. V shed 0 bases, J shed 9 bases, and the junction held 21 bases outside the gene matches. The CDR3 runs to 19 residues. Germline CDR1 and CDR2: DFQATT and SNEGSKA (reference sequence). The CDR3 region is CSARDWVGSPGQGMGEQFF. CDR3 nucleotides: TGCAGTGCTAGAGATTGGGTCGGGTCGCCGGGACAGGGAATGGGTGAGCAGTTCTTC.